The present T cell receptor (beta chain) was sequenced within a study of identical twins. The study's findings and limits: The models gave estimates that fell short of the out-of-frame TCR alpha sharing seen in monozygotic twins. Zero-insertion analyses were open to partial confounding by invariant MAIT and iNKT cells.

Template switching created a universal primer site, and the cDNA included unique molecular identifiers. One entry per CDR3 protein, called by TCRdb with MiXCR from the 5' RACE reads. Here the sample spans 200,000 to 300,000 distinct CDR3 sequences, roughly 7% being singletons. This clonotype was seen a few times. The antigen is undetermined. The same specimen was also included in a second study, on yellow fever vaccine responses in identical twins.

The specimen was memory (CD45RO+) T cells sorted from blood. The sequence was obtained from a woman in her late teens or twenties in good health.

The CDR3 nucleotides read TGTGCCAGCAGCCCCCATGGGGCAGGGGGTATCACAGATACGCAGTATTTT. Protein: CASSPHGAGGITDTQYF. The genes are TRBV5-5 and TRBJ2-3; 7 bases are shared with TRBD1. J gave up 2 bases and V 4 bases, and 13 bases lay outside the gene matches. CDR1 is SGHKS, CDR2 YYEKEE, per germline (reference sequence). This CDR3 has 17 residues.